A single sample is the source of the 18 T cell receptor beta chains below, sequenced in a study of blood T cell repertoires in COVID-19 (dated by TCRdb to the early 2020s). Library construction relied on the immunoSEQ multiplex PCR assay. Held by TCRdb, this immuneACCESS table contains in-frame sequences only and omits some clones. Under half of the omission traces to an unresolved V gene where checked; the cause of the rest is unknown. This sample holds roughly 250,000 clones; 88% were observed only once. Of the sample, over 1% falls within the top ten clones. The specimen sequenced was PBMCs or T cells enriched from blood (not recorded which). Receptor source: a woman between 40 and 50 years old with acute COVID-19.

This clone was observed a single time. V is TRBV5-1 and J is TRBJ2-7; D is unclear. The CDR3 covers 13 residues. V was shortened by 4 bases and J by 4 bases, with 12 bases between the two germline ends. The germline V gene has CDR1 SGHRS and CDR2 YFSETQ. The CDR3 loop reads CASSGEQDYEQYF. CDR3 DNA: TGCGCCAGCAGCGGAGAGCAAGATTACGAGCAGTACTTC. The complete variable domain, with remaining parts taken from reference TRBV5-1 and TRBJ2-7, reads KAGVTQTPRYLIKTRGQQVTLSCSPISGHRSVSWYQQTPGQGLQFLFEYFSETQRNKGNFPGRFSGRQFSNSRSEMNVSTLELGDSALYLCASSGEQDYEQYFGPGTRLTVT.

V gene TRBV15 combines with J gene TRBJ2-7, with a possible D match to TRBD2 (5 bases). CDR1 and CDR2 (germline): LNHNV, YYDKDF (reference sequence). Trimming took off 5 bases at V and 4 bases at J, with 12 bases between the two ends. This CDR3 is 13 amino acids long. The CDR3 nucleotides are TGTGCCACCAGCGCCTCGAGGGATTACGAGCAGTACTTC. This translates into CATSASRDYEQYF. The variable domain in full, completed from reference TRBV15 and TRBJ2-7, reads DAMVIQNPRYQVTQFGKPVTLSCSQTLNHNVMYWYQQKSSQAPKLLFHYYDKDFNNEADTPDNFQSRRPNTSFCFLDIRSPGLGDTAMYLCATSASRDYEQYFGPGTRLTVT.

CDR3 sequence (DNA): TGCGCCAGCAGCTTGGACTGGTCTGGAAACACCATATATTTT. Its protein is CASSLDWSGNTIYF. The gene calls are TRBV5-1 and TRBJ1-3; no clear D gene. The V gene lost 0 bases and the J gene lost 1 base, with 5 bases spanning the gap. This CDR3 spans 14 amino acids. CDR1 is SGHRS, CDR2 YFSETQ, per germline.

The chain carries TRBV7-2 and TRBJ1-2; D gene ambiguous. Between the trimmed V and J ends, which lost 6 bases and 2 bases, there was a span of 10 bases. CDR3 length: 13 residues. CDR1 SGHTA and CDR2 FQGNSA come from the germline V gene. The chain's CDR3 is CASSERANYGYTF. The CDR3 nucleotides read TGTGCCAGCAGTGAGAGGGCCAACTATGGCTACACCTTC. The full variable domain, in which reference TRBV7-2 and TRBJ1-2 provide the parts outside the CDR3, is GAGVSQSPSNKVTEKGKDVELRCDPISGHTALYWYRQSLGQGLEFLIYFQGNSAPDKSGLPSDRFSAERTGGSVSTLTIQRTQQEDSAVYLCASSERANYGYTFGSGTRLTVV.

This clone appeared once. The identical CDR3 is also encoded by other nucleotide sequences in the sample. V usage is TRBV7-2 and J usage is TRBJ2-1; D perhaps matches TRBD2 (6 bases). From germline, CDR1 is SGHTA and CDR2 FQGNSA. Trimming took 5 bases from V and 1 from J, leaving 12 bases between them. There are 15 residues in the CDR3. CDR3 bases: TGTGCCAGCAGCCCCGGCAGCGGGTCCTACAATGAGCAGTTCTTC. Translating gives CASSPGSGSYNEQFF. The whole variable domain, remainder taken from reference TRBV7-2 and TRBJ2-1, is GAGVSQSPSNKVTEKGKDVELRCDPISGHTALYWYRQSLGQGLEFLIYFQGNSAPDKSGLPSDRFSAERTGGSVSTLTIQRTQQEDSAVYLCASSPGSGSYNEQFFGPGTRLTVL.

V is TRBV10-3 and J is TRBJ1-5, with D possibly matching TRBD1 (5 bases). Per germline, CDR1 ENHRY and CDR2 SYGVKD. V gave up 10 bases and J gave up 11 bases, with 33 bases separating them. The CDR3 has 17 amino acids. The CDR3 region is CATSGYRVGGELDTQHF. The CDR3 region has the DNA TGTGCCACCTCCGGCTATCGAGTGGGAGGGGAACTGGATACCCAGCATTTT.

V is TRBV7-2 and J is TRBJ1-1; perhaps TRBD1 as D (5 bases). Germline lookup yields CDR1 SGHTA and CDR2 FQGNSA. The ends were cut back, 5 bases at V and 1 base at J, with 14 bases in the middle. This CDR3 contains 15 residues. The chain's CDR3 is CASSTTRAPNTEAFF. CDR3 sequence (DNA): TGTGCCAGCAGCACCACCAGGGCCCCGAACACTGAAGCTTTCTTT.

This clone showed up just a few times. The genes are TRBV15 and TRBJ2-1, with D hard to call. The V end was cut by 4 bases, the J end by 0 bases, with 13 bases between. This CDR3 is built from 16 residues. The V gene's germline CDR1 is LNHNV and CDR2 YYDKDF (reference sequence). As DNA, the CDR3 is TGTGCCACCAGCAACGCAAAATCGAGCTCCTACAATGAGCAGTTCTTC. It codes for CATSNAKSSSYNEQFF. The whole variable domain, filled in from reference TRBV15 and TRBJ2-1, reads DAMVIQNPRYQVTQFGKPVTLSCSQTLNHNVMYWYQQKSSQAPKLLFHYYDKDFNNEADTPDNFQSRRPNTSFCFLDIRSPGLGDTAMYLCATSNAKSSSYNEQFFGPGTRLTVL.

The chain employs TRBV5-4 and TRBJ2-2; 10 bases match TRBD1. The junction had 3 bases not matched to a gene; V was cut back by 0 bases and J by 4 bases. The CDR3 totals 16 residues. From germline, CDR1 is SGHNT and CDR2 YYREEE (reference sequence). This CDR3 reads CASSLVGQGLTGELFF. As DNA, the CDR3 is TGTGCCAGCAGCTTGGTGGGACAGGGGCTCACCGGGGAGCTGTTTTTT.

This clone was recorded a few times. Additional DNA sequences in this sample encode the identical CDR3. The CDR3 region is CASSIGGGSTDTQYF. For the CDR3, the DNA is TGTGCCAGTAGTATTGGGGGGGGCTCCACAGATACGCAGTATTTT. The V gene is TRBV19, the J gene TRBJ2-3, with a weak D call TRBD2 (7 bases). Germline CDR1 is LNHDA and CDR2 is SQIVND (reference sequence). This CDR3 has 15 residues. Between the trimmed V and J ends, which lost 3 bases and 2 bases, there was a span of 12 bases.

The chain links TRBV4-3 to TRBJ2-1, with no clear D. Trimming removed 1 base at V and 4 bases at J, with 11 bases between. This CDR3 is 15 amino acids long. The germline V gene has CDR1 LGHNA and CDR2 YSLEER. CDR3 protein: CASSQGVGGYNEQFF. The CDR3, as DNA: TGCGCCAGCAGCCAAGGTGTCGGCGGATACAATGAGCAGTTCTTC.

V gene TRBV5-4 combines with J gene TRBJ2-1; 13 positions agree with TRBD2. J gave up 0 bases and V 3 bases, and 6 bases lay outside the gene matches. This CDR3 has 18 residues. Germline V lookup: CDR1 SGHNT, CDR2 YYREEE (reference sequence). Written as DNA, the CDR3 is TGTGCCAGCAGCTCAGGAGGGACTAGCGGGAACTCCTACAATGAGCAGTTCTTC. Its translation is CASSSGGTSGNSYNEQFF.

This chain uses TRBV9 with TRBJ2-1, with 7 bases lining up with TRBD2. CDR1 and CDR2 from the germline V gene are SGDLS and YYNGEE. V trimming: 0 bases; J trimming: 7 bases; junction bases outside the gene matches: 4. This CDR3 spans 14 amino acids. CDR3 amino acids: CASSVAGGWNEQFF. In DNA, the CDR3 is TGTGCCAGCAGCGTAGCGGGAGGTTGGAATGAGCAGTTCTTC.

The CDR3 bases are TGTGCCTGGAGTGTATCGGGGGTGAACACTGAAGCTTTCTTT. Protein product: CAWSVSGVNTEAFF. The V gene is TRBV30, the J gene TRBJ1-1; TRBD1 is a possible D gene (5 bases). The germline V gene encodes CDR1 GTSNPN and CDR2 SVGIG (reference sequence). The CDR3 is 14 residues long. V was trimmed by 0 bases and J by 0 bases, leaving 8 bases between them.

The genes are TRBV28 and TRBJ1-1; D remains ambiguous. CDR1 and CDR2 from the germline V gene are MDHEN and SYDVKM. There are 14 residues in the CDR3. With 7 bases removed from V and 2 bases from J, the gap between germline ends came to 14 bases. The CDR3 coding sequence is TGTGCCAGCACCCCTCCGCGGGTTAACACTGAAGCTTTCTTT. Translated, it gives CASTPPRVNTEAFF.

The chain couples TRBV19 to TRBJ1-6, with D unresolved. Germline loops: CDR1 LNHDA, CDR2 SQIVND (reference sequence). This CDR3 comprises 15 residues. V was pared by 6 bases and J by 6 bases, with 15 bases between. CDR3 residues: CASSRDAGGNSPLHF. For the CDR3, the DNA is TGTGCCAGTAGCCGCGACGCGGGTGGTAATTCACCCCTCCACTTT.

The genes are TRBV28 and TRBJ1-5; D is possibly TRBD1 (6 bases). The length of the CDR3 is 16 residues. Between the trimmed V and J ends, which lost 4 bases and 5 bases, there was a span of 18 bases. Germline V CDR1 and CDR2: MDHEN, SYDVKM. The CDR3 DNA reads as TGTGCCAGCAGTTCGGAGGGGGGGATGTACGATCAGCCCCAGCATTTT. It yields the protein CASSSEGGMYDQPQHF.

The CDR3 DNA reads as TGCAGTGCGTTACCAGGTGAAGCTTTCTTT. Its protein product is CSALPGEAFF. The J gene is TRBJ1-1, the V gene TRBV20-1; no definite D call. Per germline, CDR1 DFQATT and CDR2 SNEGSKA (reference sequence). The CDR3 has 10 amino acids. The ends were cut back, 6 bases at V and 7 bases at J, with 9 bases in the middle.